This entry is about one TCR beta chain. Its antigen is as yet unknown. V dropped 2 bases and J dropped 5 bases, with 12 bases sitting between them. This CDR3 has 14 residues. In germline, CDR1 is MDHEN, CDR2 SYDVKM. The T cells that were sequenced for TCR beta were CD8+ and CD4+ cells from blood. An input of about 0.5 to 1 ug of RNA was subjected to reverse transcription using random hexamers. TCRdb redid the calling of the immunoSEQ multiplex PCR reads with MiXCR, one entry per CDR3 protein. Found here are about 82,000 distinct CDR3 sequences, around 96% of them singletons; the top ten hold more than 0.5%. The source of the sample is a study of CD8 T cells in Susac syndrome. At the level of the study: Sequencing included Susac syndrome patients, more than five of them with active disease and roughly 8 in remission. Findings of the study overall: Detection of Susac-specific public clones gave some 15 in total CD8+ repertoires and about five in CD8+ TEMRA repertoires. The study admitted that it had a relatively small number of individuals in its TCR sequencing and HLA analysis.

This receptor was obtained from a human donor with Susac syndrome. The rearrangement joins TRBV28 to TRBJ1-1; a weak D match, TRBD1 (5 bases). Sequenced: CD8+ T cells from PBMCs. The chain's CDR3 is CASSLGGDRTEAFF. The CDR3 bases are TGTGCCAGCAGTTTAGGGGGGGATAGGACTGAAGCTTTCTTT.